This TCR beta chain was profiled in a study of blood T cells in healthy people across ages. Study-level points and caveats: Using unsorted PBMCs precluded a conclusive naive versus antigen-experienced comparison. The study lacked donor CMV status, which possibly confounded expanded clonotype changes.

This CDR3 is 14 amino acids long. CDR1 and CDR2 from the germline V gene are SGHDT and YYEEEE. This clonotype occurred once. Its antigen is as yet unknown. One junction end disagrees with the germline gene, perhaps due to a read error. Healthy Caucasian individuals from Russia aged 6 to 90 were enrolled as donors. Investigators took around 10 milliliters of peripheral blood from every donor. Primers used in a second PCR of about 7 to 11 cycles were a sample-barcoded 5' primer and a J-beta primer mix. MiXCR, applied by TCRdb to the 5' RACE reads, yields one record per CDR3 protein. The sample has about 1.8 million distinct CDR3 sequences, roughly 49% seen once; the top ten hold more than 2%.

The chain is built from TRBV5-6 and TRBJ1-1, with TRBD1 identical over 8 bases. The sequenced material came from blood. The clonotype was recovered from a woman in her thirties or forties in good health. CDR3 sequence (DNA): TGTGCCAACAGCTTGGGGACAGGAATTCATGAAGCTTTCTTT. It specifies CANSLGTGIHEAFF.